These 18 T cell receptor beta chains came from one sample sequenced in a study of blood T cell repertoires in COVID-19. TCRdb keeps only in-frame clones here, not all; method: immunoSEQ multiplex PCR. The sample yields around 250,000 clones, approximately 90% seen once. Sequencing was carried out using PBMCs or T cells enriched from blood (not recorded which). The receptors here all came from a man between 18 and 29 years old who had recovered from COVID-19.

The chain joins TRBV28 to TRBJ2-5, with TRBD2 matching 10 bases. The CDR3 runs 15 residues. V was pared by 7 bases and J by 4 bases, with 9 bases of the junction left unmatched. Germline V gives CDR1 MDHEN, CDR2 SYDVKM. The CDR3 nucleotides are TGTGCCAGCAACCTAGCGGGAGATGTGTTAGAGACCCAGTACTTC. It encodes CASNLAGDVLETQYF.

This chain connects TRBV10-3 to TRBJ2-4, with 12 bases lining up with TRBD1. CDR3 length equals 14 residues. J was trimmed by 6 bases and V by 5 bases; bases with no gene match: 2. Germline assignment: CDR1 ENHRY and CDR2 SYGVKD. The CDR3 protein is CAISLGQGANIQYF. Here the CDR3 DNA reads TGTGCCATCAGTTTGGGACAGGGGGCAAACATTCAGTACTTC.

The table lists this clone with a few counts. The chain is built from TRBV30 and TRBJ1-5; D gene unclear. Trimming removed 1 base from V and 0 bases from J, with 10 bases in between. The CDR3 has 15 residues. CDR1 and CDR2 from the germline V gene are GTSNPN and SVGIG (reference sequence). CDR3 in amino acids: CAWSGRHPSNQPQHF. Written as DNA, the CDR3 is TGTGCCTGGAGTGGAAGACACCCTAGCAATCAGCCCCAGCATTTT.

The genes are TRBV5-1 and TRBJ2-7, with D maybe TRBD2 (6 bases). The CDR3 covers 15 residues. Per the germline V gene, CDR1 is SGHRS and CDR2 is YFSETQ. V was cut by 0 bases and J by 3 bases, with 13 bases left in between. The CDR3 sequence is CASSLDASGGYEQYF. CDR3 in DNA: TGCGCCAGCAGCTTGGACGCGTCCGGGGGCTACGAGCAGTACTTC. Variable domain in full (rest from reference TRBV5-1 and TRBJ2-7): KAGVTQTPRYLIKTRGQQVTLSCSPISGHRSVSWYQQTPGQGLQFLFEYFSETQRNKGNFPGRFSGRQFSNSRSEMNVSTLELGDSALYLCASSLDASGGYEQYFGPGTRLTVT.

This chain connects TRBV7-3 to TRBJ2-7; 8 bases are shared with TRBD1. With 5 bases clipped from V and 6 bases from J, the junction kept 6 bases outside the gene matches. The CDR3 consists of 13 residues. Germline V gene data show CDR1 as SGHTA and CDR2 as FQGTGA. In DNA form, the CDR3 reads TGTGCCAGCAGCCAGGGGGCTTTAGGCGAGCAGTACTTC. This codes for CASSQGALGEQYF.

V usage is TRBV5-1 and J usage is TRBJ1-1; 7 bases agree with TRBD1. Trimming took 6 bases from V and 1 from J; bases not matched to a gene: 9. The length of the CDR3 is 15 residues. The V gene's germline CDR1 is SGHRS and CDR2 YFSETQ. The DNA of the CDR3 is TGCGCCAGCACCCAACAGGACAGGTCGAACACTGAAGCTTTCTTT. It translates to CASTQQDRSNTEAFF.

This clone has only a few counts. The genes are TRBV7-9 and TRBJ1-2, with 9 bases lining up with TRBD1. Germline V lookup: CDR1 SEHNR, CDR2 FQNEAQ (reference sequence). V dropped 5 bases and J dropped 4; count of bases not matched to a gene: 5. The CDR3 consists of 14 residues. The CDR3 here is CASSLGGQGYGYTF. In nucleotides, the CDR3 is TGTGCCAGCAGCCTAGGGGGACAGGGCTATGGCTACACCTTC.

V is TRBV10-3 and J is TRBJ2-2, with 7 bases that match TRBD2. The germline V gene has CDR1 ENHRY and CDR2 SYGVKD. The CDR3 runs to 16 residues. With V trimmed by 0 bases and J by 2 bases, 3 bases remained unmatched. Written as DNA, the CDR3 is TGTGCCATCAGTGAGTCGAGCGGGGCCAACACCGGGGAGCTGTTTTTT. This sequence encodes CAISESSGANTGELFF.

The chain has TRBV11-3 and TRBJ2-7; 13 nucleotides line up with TRBD2. Germline values: CDR1 SGHNT, CDR2 YENEEA. There are 16 residues in the CDR3. Trimming took 5 bases from V and 3 from J; bases not matched to a gene: 7. CDR3 sequence: CASSPTRTSGSYEQYF. CDR3 bases: TGTGCCAGCAGCCCGACCCGGACTAGCGGGAGCTACGAGCAGTACTTC.

The chain recombines TRBV18 with TRBJ2-7, with 8 bases identical to TRBD1. The CDR3 has 13 residues. In germline, CDR1 is KGHSH, CDR2 LQKENI. The V segment lost 5 bases and the J segment 4 bases; nucleotides outside the gene matches: 4. The CDR3 here is CASSSGGGYEQYF. CDR3 nucleotide sequence: TGTGCCAGCTCATCAGGGGGCGGGTACGAGCAGTACTTC. Combining the CDR3 with reference TRBV18 and TRBJ2-7 gives the whole variable domain NAGVMQNPRHLVRRRGQEARLRCSPMKGHSHVYWYRQLPEEGLKFMVYLQKENIIDESGMPKERFSAEFPKEGPSILRIQQVVRGDSAAYFCASSSGGGYEQYFGPGTRLTVT.

V gene TRBV19 combines with J gene TRBJ2-5; D is unresolved. Trimming stripped 2 bases from V and 2 bases from J, with 9 bases between. This CDR3 spans 14 amino acids. CDR1 is LNHDA, CDR2 SQIVND, per germline (reference sequence). The CDR3 reads CASSIIARQETQYF. The CDR3 coding sequence is TGTGCCAGTAGTATAATCGCCAGGCAAGAGACCCAGTACTTC.

The J gene is TRBJ1-5, the V gene TRBV6-5; 10 nucleotides agree with TRBD1. From germline, CDR1 is MNHEY and CDR2 SVGAGI. J lost 6 bases, V lost 7 bases, and 6 bases had no gene match. This CDR3 contains 14 residues. The CDR3: CASNLDRGPQPQHF. Here the CDR3 DNA reads TGTGCCAGCAACCTTGACAGGGGGCCTCAGCCCCAGCATTTT.

This clone was observed a single time. This chain's CDR3 is CASTSRQRGTDTQYF. DNA of the CDR3: TGTGCCAGTACCTCTCGACAGCGGGGCACAGATACGCAGTATTTT. The chain is built from TRBV19 and TRBJ2-3, with D possibly being TRBD2 (6 bases). Trimming cost V 7 bases and J 1 base, with 15 bases left between them. The CDR3 is 15 amino acids. CDR1 is LNHDA and CDR2 is SQIVND in the germline V gene (reference sequence).

J is TRBJ1-2 and V is TRBV9; D not resolved. V lost 0 bases and J 0 bases, leaving 9 bases between the germline ends. Looked up from germline, CDR1 is SGDLS and CDR2 is YYNGEE. There are 15 residues in the CDR3. The CDR3 DNA sequence: TGTGCCAGCAGCGTAGAACAGATAACTAACTATGGCTACACCTTC. Protein product: CASSVEQITNYGYTF.

The CDR3 spells CASSEDRGRRSPLHF. CDR3 nucleotide sequence: TGTGCCAGCAGTGAGGACAGGGGACGTAGATCACCCCTCCACTTT. The chain uses TRBV2 and TRBJ1-6; 9 bases agree with TRBD1. The V gene's germline CDR1 is SNHLY and CDR2 FYNNEI. V dropped 3 bases and J dropped 10; count of bases not matched to a gene: 7. The CDR3 consists of 15 residues.

The rearrangement links TRBV5-4 to TRBJ1-2; D unclear. The germline gives CDR1 SGHNT, CDR2 YYREEE (reference sequence). This CDR3 has 11 amino acids. V was pared by 7 bases and J by 7 bases, with 11 bases between. The CDR3 here is CASGLGFGYTF. The CDR3 DNA is TGTGCCAGCGGCCTTGGTTTTGGCTACACCTTC.

CDR3 bases: TGTGCCAGCACCGGAGACAGTGTGAGGATGGAGACCCAGTACTTC. It specifies CASTGDSVRMETQYF. This rearrangement joins TRBV6-5 to TRBJ2-5, with a possible D match to TRBD1 (5 bases). V was shortened by 7 bases and J by 5 bases, with 20 bases between the two germline ends. Germline CDR1 and CDR2: MNHEY and SVGAGI. The CDR3 extends over 15 amino acids.

The V gene is TRBV10-1, the J gene TRBJ1-1; 9 nucleotides agree with TRBD1. CDR3 size: 14 residues. The ends lost 9 bases at V and 1 base at J; junction bases unmatched: 6. Germline-derived CDR1 and CDR2 are WNHNN and SYGVQD (reference sequence). The CDR3 is CASYKDRGNTEAFF. The CDR3 DNA follows: TGCGCCAGTTACAAGGACAGGGGGAACACTGAAGCTTTCTTT.